A selection of T cell receptor beta chains follows, all from one sample in a study of shared clonotypes between healthy human individuals. Clones were read by immunoSEQ multiplex PCR, and TCRdb kept only the in-frame ones, dropping some. Of some 630,000 clones listed, about two thirds are singletons. The sequenced sample was memory CD4+ T cells sorted from blood. These receptor sequences come from a woman in her twenties or thirties in good health. CDR3s include the opening cysteine and the closing phenylalanine or tryptophan. Each record gives: V gene, J gene, clone size, D gene, CDR3 protein, CDR3 DNA. D genes are given only for firm matches. Some rows mark clone size as missing; the rest say once, few, many or name a class of expanded clone.

TRBV30	TRBJ2-2	-	-	CAWSQGTTGELFF	TGTGCCTGGAGTCAGGGGACGACCGGGGAGCTGTTTTTT
TRBV7-8	TRBJ2-4	-	TRBD2	CASSLARTSGSLAKNIQYF	TGTGCCAGCAGCTTAGCTCGGACTAGCGGGAGTCTAGCCAAAAACATTCAGTACTTC
TRBV29-1	TRBJ1-3	-	-	CSVEAGSDGNTIYF	TGCAGCGTTGAAGCAGGGTCAGACGGAAACACCATATATTTT
TRBV10-1	TRBJ2-7	once	TRBD1	CATRGQGIYEQYF	TGCGCCACGCGGGGACAGGGTATCTACGAGCAGTACTTC
TRBV7-9	TRBJ1-4	few	-	CASSLGRSAPNEKLFF	TGTGCCAGCAGCTTAGGGAGATCTGCACCTAATGAAAAACTGTTTTTT
TRBV7-8	TRBJ2-1	-	-	CASSLRQEDNEQFF	TGTGCCAGCAGCTTACGACAGGAAGACAATGAGCAGTTCTTC
TRBV5-1	TRBJ2-2	-	-	CASSVTTTGELFF	TGCGCCAGCAGCGTGACAACCACCGGGGAGCTGTTTTTT
TRBV2	TRBJ1-4	few	-	CASNSPGTEKLFF	TGTGCCAGCAACTCGCCAGGGACCGAAAAACTGTTTTTT
TRBV5-1	TRBJ1-4	-	-	CASSLEATNEKLFF	TGCGCCAGCAGCTTGGAAGCAACTAATGAAAAACTGTTTTTT
TRBV29-1	TRBJ1-1	-	-	CSVYRPFNTEAFF	TGCAGCGTTTATCGGCCCTTTAACACTGAAGCTTTCTTT
TRBV11-2	TRBJ2-5	-	TRBD2	CASSSIGSGRPRETQYF	TGTGCCAGCAGCTCAATAGGTAGCGGGAGACCTAGGGAGACCCAGTACTTC
TRBV11-2	TRBJ2-1	once	-	CASSLFGGSYNEQFF	TGTGCCAGCAGCTTATTCGGAGGTTCCTACAATGAGCAGTTCTTC
TRBV5-6	TRBJ1-1	-	-	CASSLTGRPDTEAFF	TGTGCCAGCAGCTTGACAGGGAGGCCCGACACTGAAGCTTTCTTT
TRBV5-1	TRBJ1-1	-	TRBD1	CASSLNRGANTEAFF	TGCGCCAGCAGCTTAAACAGGGGTGCGAACACTGAAGCTTTCTTT
TRBV7-9	TRBJ1-5	-	-	CASSYSDYQPQHF	TGTGCCAGCAGCTACAGTGATTATCAGCCCCAGCATTTT
TRBV5-5	TRBJ2-6	many	TRBD2	CASSSLGTRETGANVLTF	TGTGCCAGCAGCTCGTTGGGGACTAGGGAAACTGGGGCCAACGTCCTGACTTTC
TRBV10-1	TRBJ2-1	-	-	CASPPIRVYNEQFF	TGCGCCAGCCCCCCGATCAGGGTCTACAATGAGCAGTTCTTC
TRBV5-8	TRBJ2-1	-	TRBD1	CASSFSLGQGAREQFF	TGTGCCAGCAGCTTTTCCCTGGGACAGGGGGCAAGGGAGCAGTTCTTC
TRBV15	TRBJ1-4	-	TRBD1	CATSREGGQKLFF	TGTGCCACCAGCAGAGAGGGGGGACAGAAACTGTTTTTT
TRBV19	TRBJ2-5	-	-	CASRPTGRTGGETQYF	TGTGCCAGTAGGCCCACCGGTCGGACGGGCGGGGAGACCCAGTACTTC
TRBV5-4	TRBJ2-7	many	TRBD2	CASSPGLAIEQYF	TGTGCCAGCAGCCCTGGACTAGCGATCGAGCAGTACTTC
TRBV19	TRBJ2-1	-	TRBD1	CASTLTGTGLNEQFF	TGTGCCAGTACCCTGACGGGGACAGGACTAAATGAGCAGTTCTTC
TRBV27	TRBJ2-7	-	TRBD2	CASSLHLAGATYEQYF	TGTGCCAGCAGTCTACACCTAGCGGGAGCAACGTACGAGCAGTACTTC
TRBV19	TRBJ2-7	-	TRBD2	CASSPGLAGVGYEQYF	TGTGCCAGTAGTCCGGGACTAGCGGGAGTTGGCTACGAGCAGTACTTC
TRBV5-4	TRBJ1-4	-	-	CASSLESAPNEKLFF	TGTGCCAGCAGCTTGGAATCGGCGCCTAATGAAAAACTGTTTTTT
TRBV25-1	TRBJ2-1	-	TRBD2	CASSAGTSGSGSYNEQFF	TGTGCCAGCAGTGCGGGGACTAGCGGGAGTGGCTCCTACAATGAGCAGTTCTTC